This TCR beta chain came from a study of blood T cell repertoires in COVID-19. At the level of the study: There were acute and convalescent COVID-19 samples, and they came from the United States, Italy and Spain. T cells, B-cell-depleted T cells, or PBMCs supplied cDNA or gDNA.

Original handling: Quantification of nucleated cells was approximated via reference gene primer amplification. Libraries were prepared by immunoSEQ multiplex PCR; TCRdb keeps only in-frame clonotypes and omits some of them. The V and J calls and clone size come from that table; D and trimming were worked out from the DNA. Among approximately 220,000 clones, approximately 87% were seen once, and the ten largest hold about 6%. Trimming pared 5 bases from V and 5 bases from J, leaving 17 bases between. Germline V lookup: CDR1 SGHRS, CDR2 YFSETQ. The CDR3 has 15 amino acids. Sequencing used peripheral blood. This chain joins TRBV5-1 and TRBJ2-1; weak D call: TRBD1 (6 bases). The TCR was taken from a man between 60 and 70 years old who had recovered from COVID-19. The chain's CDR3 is CASRRVGQINNEQFF. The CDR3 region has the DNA TGCGCCAGCAGAAGGGTCGGACAGATAAACAATGAGCAGTTCTTC.